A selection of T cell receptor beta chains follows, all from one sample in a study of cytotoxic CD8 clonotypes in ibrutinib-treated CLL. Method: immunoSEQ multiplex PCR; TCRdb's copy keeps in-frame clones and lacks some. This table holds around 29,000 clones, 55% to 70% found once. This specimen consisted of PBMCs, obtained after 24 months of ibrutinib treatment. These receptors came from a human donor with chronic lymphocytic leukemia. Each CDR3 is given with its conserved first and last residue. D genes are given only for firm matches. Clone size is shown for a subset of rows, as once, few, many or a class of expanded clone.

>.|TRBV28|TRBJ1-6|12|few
CASSPVPSPLHF
TGTGCCAGCAGTCCCGTGCCTTCACCCCTCCACTTT
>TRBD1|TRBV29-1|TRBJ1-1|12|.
CSATGTGLKAFF
TGCAGCGCCACCGGGACAGGGCTTAAAGCTTTCTTT
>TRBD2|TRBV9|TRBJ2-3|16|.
CASSVVGGLVSDTQYF
TGTGCCAGCAGCGTAGTAGGGGGACTAGTTTCAGATACGCAGTATTTT
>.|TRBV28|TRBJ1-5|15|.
CASSLLGGVTQPQHF
TGTGCCAGCAGTTTACTTGGTGGGGTGACTCAGCCCCAGCATTTT
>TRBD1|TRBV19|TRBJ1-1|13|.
CASNLQGGTEAFF
TGTGCCAGTAACCTACAGGGGGGTACTGAAGCTTTCTTT
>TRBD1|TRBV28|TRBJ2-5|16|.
CASSSNRGPSRETQYF
TGTGCCAGCAGCTCCAACAGGGGGCCCAGCAGGGAGACCCAGTACTTC
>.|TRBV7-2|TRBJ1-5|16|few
CASSQAGTLPNQPQHF
TGTGCCAGCAGCCAGGCCGGGACACTTCCCAATCAGCCCCAGCATTTT
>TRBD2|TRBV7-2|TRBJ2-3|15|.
CASSRGLAGWDTQYF
TGTGCCAGCAGCCGAGGACTAGCGGGGTGGGATACGCAGTATTTT
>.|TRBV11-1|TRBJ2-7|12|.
CASSLLPYEQYF
TGTGCCAGCAGCTTACTGCCCTACGAGCAGTACTTC
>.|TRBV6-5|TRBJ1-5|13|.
CASTRGLNQPQHF
TGTGCCAGCACCAGGGGATTAAATCAGCCCCAGCATTTT
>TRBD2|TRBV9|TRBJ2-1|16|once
CASSVGFGGLANEQFF
TGTGCCAGCAGCGTAGGGTTTGGGGGACTAGCTAATGAGCAGTTCTTC
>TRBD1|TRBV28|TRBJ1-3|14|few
CASTLDRAGNTIYF
TGTGCCTCCACCCTGGACAGGGCTGGAAACACCATATATTTT
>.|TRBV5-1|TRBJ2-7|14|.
CASSSSIQNYEQYF
TGCGCCAGCAGCTCGTCCATCCAGAACTACGAGCAGTACTTC
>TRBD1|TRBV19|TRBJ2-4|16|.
CASSLGQGRAKNIQYF
TGTGCCAGTAGTCTAGGACAGGGACGGGCTAAAAACATTCAGTACTTC
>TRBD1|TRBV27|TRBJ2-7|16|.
CASSLSGTGQHYEQYF
TGTGCCAGCAGTTTATCTGGGACAGGGCAACACTACGAGCAGTACTTC
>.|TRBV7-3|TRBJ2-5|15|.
CASSLSSSRQETQYF
TGTGCCAGCAGCTTAAGTAGTAGCCGACAAGAGACCCAGTACTTC
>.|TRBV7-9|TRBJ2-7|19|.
CASSLSGGRVGGTTYEQYF
TGTGCCAGCAGCTTATCCGGCGGCAGGGTGGGGGGCACTACCTACGAGCAGTACTTC
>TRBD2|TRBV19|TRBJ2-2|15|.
CASTSGGGSPGELFF
TGTGCCAGTACCTCGGGGGGTGGGAGCCCCGGGGAGCTGTTTTTT
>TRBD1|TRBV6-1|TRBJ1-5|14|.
CASKRGQGNQPQHF
TGTGCCAGCAAGAGGGGACAGGGAAATCAGCCCCAGCATTTT
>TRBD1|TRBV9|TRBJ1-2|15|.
CASSESGGVIYGYTF
TGTGCCAGCAGCGAATCAGGGGGGGTAATCTATGGCTACACCTTC
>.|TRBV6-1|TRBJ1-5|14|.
CASSQQGFNQPQHF
TGTGCCAGCAGTCAACAGGGTTTTAATCAGCCCCAGCATTTT
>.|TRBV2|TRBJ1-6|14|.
CASSLRRGDSPLHF
TGTGCCAGCAGCCTTAGACGGGGGGATTCACCCCTCCACTTT
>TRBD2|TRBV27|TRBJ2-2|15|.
CASRTLAGEAGELFF
TGTGCCAGCAGAACATTAGCGGGGGAGGCCGGGGAGCTGTTTTTT
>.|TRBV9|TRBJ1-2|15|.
CASSPGVRGAYGYTF
TGTGCCAGCAGCCCAGGGGTCCGGGGGGCCTATGGCTACACCTTC
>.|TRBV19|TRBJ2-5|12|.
CASSTATETQYF
TGTGCCAGTAGTACCGCCACGGAGACCCAGTACTTC
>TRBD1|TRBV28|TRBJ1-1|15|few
CASSSPGQLNTEAFF
TGTGCCAGCAGTTCTCCGGGACAGTTGAACACTGAAGCTTTCTTT
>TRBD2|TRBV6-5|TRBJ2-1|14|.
CASSYYGTRGEQFF
TGTGCCAGCAGTTACTACGGGACTAGGGGCGAGCAGTTCTTC
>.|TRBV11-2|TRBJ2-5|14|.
CASSSSHNSETQYF
TGTGCCAGCAGCTCAAGTCATAATTCAGAGACCCAGTACTTC
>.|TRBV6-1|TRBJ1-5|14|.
CASIAGAQGQPQHF
TGTGCCAGCATCGCAGGGGCCCAAGGGCAGCCCCAGCATTTT
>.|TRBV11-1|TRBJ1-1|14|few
CASSVEGWDTEAFF
TGTGCCAGCAGCGTTGAGGGGTGGGACACTGAAGCTTTCTTT
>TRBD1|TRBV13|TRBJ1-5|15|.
CASSLGGGGGQPQHF
TGTGCCAGCAGCTTAGGAGGGGGCGGGGGTCAGCCCCAGCATTTT
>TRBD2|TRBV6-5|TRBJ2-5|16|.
CASSYSGTSGEETQYF
TGTGCCAGCAGTTACTCGGGGACTAGCGGGGAAGAGACCCAGTACTTC
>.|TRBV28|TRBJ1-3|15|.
CASSAPRTLGNTIYF
TGTGCCAGCAGTGCCCCCCGGACACTTGGAAACACCATATATTTT
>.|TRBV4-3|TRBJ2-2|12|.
CASSQADGELFF
TGCGCCAGCAGCCAAGCTGACGGGGAGCTGTTTTTT
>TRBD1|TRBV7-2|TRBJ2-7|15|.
CASSPTGQVIDEQYF
TGTGCCAGCAGCCCCACGGGACAGGTCATCGACGAGCAGTACTTC
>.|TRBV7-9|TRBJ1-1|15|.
CASTSLGRGDTEAFF
TGTGCCAGCACCTCACTGGGCCGGGGGGACACTGAAGCTTTCTTT
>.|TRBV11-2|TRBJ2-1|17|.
CASSLEGGGAPIVEQFF
TGTGCCAGCAGCTTAGAAGGTGGGGGGGCCCCAATAGTGGAGCAGTTCTTC
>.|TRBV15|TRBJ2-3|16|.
CATSIIDRDGGDTQYF
TGTGCCACCAGCATCATAGACCGGGACGGCGGAGATACGCAGTATTTT
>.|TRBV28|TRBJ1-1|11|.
CASRTKFEAFF
TGTGCCAGCAGGACGAAGTTTGAAGCTTTCTTT
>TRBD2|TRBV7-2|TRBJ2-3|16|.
CASSLGTSGDTDTQYF
TGTGCCAGCAGCTTAGGCACTAGCGGGGACACAGATACGCAGTATTTT
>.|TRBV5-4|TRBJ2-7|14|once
CASSLVGDSYEQYF
TGTGCCAGCAGCTTGGTTGGGGACTCCTACGAGCAGTACTTC
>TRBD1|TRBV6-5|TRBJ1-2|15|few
CASSGGLTGNYGYTF
TGTGCCAGCAGTGGCGGACTGACAGGGAACTATGGCTACACCTTC
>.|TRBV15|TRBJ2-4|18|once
CATSRVPQGTRAKNIQYF
TGTGCCACCAGCAGGGTGCCTCAGGGCACCCGGGCCAAAAACATTCAGTACTTC
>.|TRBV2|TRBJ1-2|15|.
CASSERRQGNYGYTF
TGTGCCAGCAGTGAACGTCGCCAGGGTAACTATGGCTACACCTTC
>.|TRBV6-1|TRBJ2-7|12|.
CASLSLYYEQYF
TGTGCCAGCCTCAGCCTCTACTACGAGCAGTACTTC
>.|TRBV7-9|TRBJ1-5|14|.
CASSRAGVGQPQHF
TGTGCCAGCAGCCGTGCTGGGGTGGGGCAGCCCCAGCATTTT
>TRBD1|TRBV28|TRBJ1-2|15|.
CASSSLRDRGYGYTF
TGTGCCAGCAGTTCCCTCCGGGACAGGGGGTATGGCTACACCTTC
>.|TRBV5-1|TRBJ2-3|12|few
CASSLTTDTQYF
TGCGCCAGCAGCTTGACCACAGATACGCAGTATTTT
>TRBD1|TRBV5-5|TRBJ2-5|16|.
CASSLGDRGVRETQYF
TGTGCCAGCAGCTTAGGGGACAGGGGGGTTCGAGAGACCCAGTACTTC
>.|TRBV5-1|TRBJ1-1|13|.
CASSLVLEGTAFF
TGCGCCAGCAGCTTGGTATTAGAGGGGACGGCTTTCTTT
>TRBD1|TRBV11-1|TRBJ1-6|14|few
CASSRTGNNSPLHF
TGTGCCAGCAGCCGGACAGGGAATAATTCACCCCTCCACTTT
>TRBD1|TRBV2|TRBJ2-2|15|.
CASRGQGTNTGELFF
TGTGCCAGCAGAGGACAGGGTACGAACACCGGGGAGCTGTTTTTT
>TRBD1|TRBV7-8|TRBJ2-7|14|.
CASSLGTGAYEQYF
TGTGCCAGCAGCTTGGGGACAGGGGCGTACGAGCAGTACTTC